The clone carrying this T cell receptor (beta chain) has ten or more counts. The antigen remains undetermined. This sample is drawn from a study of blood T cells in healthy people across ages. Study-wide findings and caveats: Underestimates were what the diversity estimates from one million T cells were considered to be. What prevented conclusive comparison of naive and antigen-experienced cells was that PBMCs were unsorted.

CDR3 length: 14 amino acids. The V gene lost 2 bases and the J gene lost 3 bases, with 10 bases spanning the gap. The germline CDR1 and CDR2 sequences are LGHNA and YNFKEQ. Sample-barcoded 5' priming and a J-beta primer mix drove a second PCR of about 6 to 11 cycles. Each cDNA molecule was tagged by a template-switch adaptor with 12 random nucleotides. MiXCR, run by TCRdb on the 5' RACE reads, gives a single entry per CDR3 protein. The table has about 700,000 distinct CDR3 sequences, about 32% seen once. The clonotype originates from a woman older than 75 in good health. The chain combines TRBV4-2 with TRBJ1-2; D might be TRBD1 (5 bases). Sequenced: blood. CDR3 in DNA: TGTGCCAGCAGCCAAAGGGGAAGGGACTATGGCTACACCTTC. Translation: CASSQRGRDYGYTF.